The rows below give T cell receptor beta chains drawn from one sample of a study of blood T cell repertoires in COVID-19. Profiled with immunoSEQ multiplex PCR; TCRdb holds only in-frame clones, not every one. The sample records around 200,000 clones, about 89% being singletons. The material sequenced was peripheral blood. Receptors were obtained from a man aged 70-80 years with acute or convalescent COVID-19. CDR3s include the opening cysteine and the closing phenylalanine or tryptophan. Each record gives: clone size, V gene, D gene, J gene, CDR3 DNA, CDR3 protein. A D gene is named only where the DNA matches it firmly. The size entry is marked missing in some rows and otherwise reads once, few, many or a size class.

>-|TRBV18|TRBD2|TRBJ2-7
TGTGCCAGCTCACCAGGGGTAGCGGGAAACTACGAGCAGTACTTC
CASSPGVAGNYEQYF
>-|TRBV30|-|TRBJ1-6
TGTGCCTGGAGTGCCCTACTAGATTCACCCCTCCACTTT
CAWSALLDSPLHF
>-|TRBV5-1|-|TRBJ2-2
TGCGCCAGCAGCGCCGGGGAGGCTGACGGGGAGCTGTTTTTT
CASSAGEADGELFF
>-|TRBV7-9|-|TRBJ1-1
TGTGCCAGCAGCAGCGCCAGATCAATGAACACTGAAGCTTTCTTT
CASSSARSMNTEAFF
>once|TRBV20-1|-|TRBJ1-1
TGCAGTGCTAGTCGACAGTACACTGAAGCTTTCTTT
CSASRQYTEAFF
>-|TRBV30|-|TRBJ1-1
TGTGCCTGGATGTTAACTGAAGCTTTCTTT
CAWMLTEAFF
>-|TRBV10-1|-|TRBJ1-6
TGCGCCAGCAGTGAACAACACAATTCACCCCTCCACTTT
CASSEQHNSPLHF
>-|TRBV21-1|-|TRBJ2-1
TGTGCCAGCAGCTCCTCTCGACTAGCGAGACCCCACAATGAGCAGTTCTTC
CASSSSRLARPHNEQFF
>-|TRBV18|TRBD1|TRBJ1-1
TGTGCCAGCTCACCAGTCCCGGGACAGGGAATGAACACTGAAGCTTTCTTT
CASSPVPGQGMNTEAFF
>-|TRBV6-6|TRBD1|TRBJ1-5
TGTGCCAGCAGCCGGGACAGGGGGCTTAATCAGCCCCAGCATTTT
CASSRDRGLNQPQHF